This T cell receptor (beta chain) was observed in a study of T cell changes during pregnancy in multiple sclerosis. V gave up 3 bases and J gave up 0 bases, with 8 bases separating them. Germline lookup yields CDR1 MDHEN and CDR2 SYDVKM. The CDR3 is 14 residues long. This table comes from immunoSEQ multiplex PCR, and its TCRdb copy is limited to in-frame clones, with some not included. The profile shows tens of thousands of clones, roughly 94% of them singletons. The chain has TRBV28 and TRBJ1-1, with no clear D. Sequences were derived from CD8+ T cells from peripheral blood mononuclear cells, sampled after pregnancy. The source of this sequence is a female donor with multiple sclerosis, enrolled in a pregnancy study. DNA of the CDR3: TGTGCCAGCAGTTTTGAACAAATGAACACTGAAGCTTTCTTT. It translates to CASSFEQMNTEAFF.